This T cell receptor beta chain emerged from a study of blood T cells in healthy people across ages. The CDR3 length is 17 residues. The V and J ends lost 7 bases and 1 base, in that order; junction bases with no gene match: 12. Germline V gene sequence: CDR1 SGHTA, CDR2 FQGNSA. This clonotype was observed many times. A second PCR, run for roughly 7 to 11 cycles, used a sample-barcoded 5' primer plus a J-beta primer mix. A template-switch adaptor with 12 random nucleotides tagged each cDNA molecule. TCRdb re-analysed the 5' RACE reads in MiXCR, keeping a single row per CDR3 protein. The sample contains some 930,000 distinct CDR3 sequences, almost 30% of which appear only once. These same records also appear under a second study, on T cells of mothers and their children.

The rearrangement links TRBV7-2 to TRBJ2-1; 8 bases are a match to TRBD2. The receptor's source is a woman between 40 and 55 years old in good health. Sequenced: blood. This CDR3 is CASTQRGGRPSYNEQFF. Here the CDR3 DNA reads TGTGCCAGCACCCAACGGGGGGGCCGCCCTTCCTACAATGAGCAGTTCTTC.